These 7 T cell receptor beta chains originate from one sample sequenced in a study of OX40 agonist ivuxolimab in advanced cancers. Assay used: immunoSEQ multiplex PCR; TCRdb lists only in-frame clones, some missing. The sample records 65,000 to 75,000 clones, roughly 85% being singletons. The specimen comprised CD4+ or CD8+ T cells sorted from blood, sampled in a trial of the OX40 agonist ivuxolimab. These receptors all come from an adult with an advanced solid tumor such as melanoma, head and neck, liver or kidney cancer.

V gene TRBV6-5 combines with J gene TRBJ2-2; possible D gene TRBD1, 6 bases. Trimming took off 3 bases at V and 4 bases at J, with 9 bases between the two ends. CDR1 and CDR2 from the germline V gene are MNHEY and SVGAGI. This CDR3 comprises 14 residues. Here the CDR3 DNA reads TGTGCCAGCAGTTATAGAGGGGGCACCGGGGAGCTGTTTTTT. Its translation is CASSYRGGTGELFF.

This clone was counted a few times. This chain joins TRBV30 and TRBJ1-1, with D uncertain. The V gene lost 0 bases and the J gene lost 0 bases, with 5 bases spanning the gap. Germline V gene lookup returns CDR1 GTSNPN and CDR2 SVGIG (reference sequence). The CDR3 contains 13 residues. The CDR3 loop reads CAWSVMVNTEAFF. CDR3 nucleotide sequence: TGTGCCTGGAGTGTAATGGTGAACACTGAAGCTTTCTTT.

The chain couples TRBV5-5 to TRBJ2-7; no definite D call. With 2 bases removed from V and 0 bases from J, the gap between germline ends came to 9 bases. The CDR3 extends over 14 amino acids. The germline gives CDR1 SGHKS, CDR2 YYEKEE (reference sequence). DNA for the CDR3: TGTGCCAGCAGCTTATCCCCCAGCTCCTACGAGCAGTACTTC. Its translation: CASSLSPSSYEQYF.

The rearrangement uses TRBV5-4 and TRBJ2-7; D not certain. CDR1 and CDR2 from the germline V gene are SGHNT and YYREEE (reference sequence). The V and J ends lost 0 bases and 4 bases respectively, with 8 bases between them. The CDR3 consists of 13 residues. The CDR3 bases are TGTGCCAGCAGCTTGGTGGGGTCTTACGAGCAGTACTTC. As protein: CASSLVGSYEQYF.

This rearrangement joins TRBV5-1 to TRBJ1-3, with a weak D call TRBD1 (6 bases). This CDR3 region has 15 residues. Germline V gene sequence: CDR1 SGHRS, CDR2 YFSETQ. The V and J ends lost 3 bases and 3 bases respectively, with 13 bases between them. The CDR3 DNA reads TGCGCCAGCAGCTCACAGGGTTTAGGTGGAAACACCATATATTTT. This sequence encodes CASSSQGLGGNTIYF.

V usage is TRBV7-9 and J usage is TRBJ2-6; 10 positions match TRBD1. Germline lookup yields CDR1 SEHNR and CDR2 FQNEAQ (reference sequence). Trimming took 5 bases from V and 0 from J; bases not matched to a gene: 7. The CDR3 contains 18 residues. The CDR3 nucleotides read TGTGCCAGCAGCGATGGGGACAGGGGTAGCTCTGGGGCCAACGTCCTGACTTTC. This gives the protein CASSDGDRGSSGANVLTF.

The chain is built from TRBV21-1 and TRBJ2-3; TRBD1 is taken as the D call from the table, unchecked against the DNA. TRBV21-1 counts as a pseudogene. There are 14 residues in the CDR3. As DNA, the CDR3 is TGTGCCAGCAGCAGACAGACAGTGCCAGATACGCAGTATTTT. It translates to CASSRQTVPDTQYF.